The rows below give T cell receptor beta chains drawn from one sample of a study of T cell responses to AZD1222 COVID-19 vaccine. Clones were read by immunoSEQ multiplex PCR, and TCRdb kept only the in-frame ones, dropping some. The profile shows 110,000 or so clones, around 89% of them singletons. This material consisted of peripheral blood, taken on day 0 of AZD1222 vaccination. The receptor source for this set is an adult in good health. The CDR3 runs from the conserved cysteine through the conserved F or W. A D gene is named only where the DNA matches it firmly. Size values are once, few and many counts, or a class for expanded clones, and some rows have none.

D gene,V gene,clone size,J gene,CDR3 DNA,CDR3 protein
.,TRBV30,.,TRBJ2-7,TGTGCCTGGAGTGTAGACGATAGTAGACGGATCGAGCAGTACTTC,CAWSVDDSRRIEQYF
.,TRBV10-2,.,TRBJ1-2,TGCGCCAGCAGTGAGAACACTAACTATGGCTACACCTTC,CASSENTNYGYTF
TRBD2,TRBV10-3,.,TRBJ2-3,TGTGCCATCGGACTAGCGGGAGACCCCACAGATACGCAGTATTTT,CAIGLAGDPTDTQYF
.,TRBV29-1,.,TRBJ1-2,TGCAGCGTTGGTGGCGGAGCTAACTATGGCTACACCTTC,CSVGGGANYGYTF
.,TRBV9,.,TRBJ2-7,TGTGCCAGCAGCGCGACAGGAACCTACGAGCAGTACTTC,CASSATGTYEQYF
.,TRBV7-2,few,TRBJ1-2,TGTGCCAGCAGCTTAGTTTTGCAGTCAGGTTATGGCTACACCTTC,CASSLVLQSGYGYTF
TRBD1,TRBV19,.,TRBJ1-1,TGTGCCAGTACCAATCAGCGGGACAGGGGGATGGTCACTGAAGCTTTCTTT,CASTNQRDRGMVTEAFF
TRBD2,TRBV10-3,.,TRBJ2-1,TGTGCCATCAGACCCGGACTAGCGCGATACAATGAGCAGTTCTTC,CAIRPGLARYNEQFF
.,TRBV6-5,.,TRBJ2-7,TGTGCCAGCAGTAGGCTAGCCGACGAGCAGTACTTC,CASSRLADEQYF
TRBD1,TRBV13,.,TRBJ1-2,TGTGCCAGCAGCTTCCGGGACAGAGAAAATGGCTACACCTTC,CASSFRDRENGYTF
.,TRBV20-1,.,TRBJ2-3,TGCAGTGCTTACAGCGCAGATACGCAGTATTTT,CSAYSADTQYF
.,TRBV19,.,TRBJ1-5,TGTGCCAGTAACCCCCGGGGGGACGGCACGATACAGCCCCAGCATTTT,CASNPRGDGTIQPQHF
TRBD1,TRBV27,.,TRBJ1-2,TGTGCCAGCACCGGAGGACAGGGAGGGTATGGCTACACCTTC,CASTGGQGGYGYTF
.,TRBV19,.,TRBJ1-5,TGTGCCAGTAGTATAGAGGGGATTAACAATCAGCCCCAGCATTTT,CASSIEGINNQPQHF
.,TRBV10-3,.,TRBJ1-6,TGTGCCATCAGTGAGTCAACAGGTCTGGGGACTAATTCACCCCTCCACTTT,CAISESTGLGTNSPLHF
TRBD2,TRBV11-3,.,TRBJ2-7,TGTGCCAGCAGCTTCCCGGGACTAGCGGACGAGCAGTACTTC,CASSFPGLADEQYF